The next 16 T cell receptor beta chains were all read from a single sample in a study of OX40 agonist ivuxolimab in advanced cancers. TCRdb's table, derived via immunoSEQ multiplex PCR, lists solely in-frame clones and lacks some. The repertoire has 70,000 to 90,000 clones, about 90% of them found once; the top ten carry roughly 8.7%. This specimen was CD4+ or CD8+ T cells sorted from blood, taken in a trial of the OX40 agonist ivuxolimab. All receptors come from an adult with an advanced solid tumor such as melanoma, head and neck, liver or kidney cancer.

V usage is TRBV7-9 and J usage is TRBJ1-6, with TRBD1 as a possible D gene (5 bases). Trimming took 0 bases from V and 3 from J, leaving 15 bases between them. This CDR3 spans 18 amino acids. From germline, CDR1 is SEHNR and CDR2 FQNEAQ (reference sequence). The CDR3 spells CASSLALQDVGYNSPLHF. CDR3 coding DNA: TGTGCCAGCAGCTTAGCCCTACAGGACGTCGGCTATAATTCACCCCTCCACTTT. The full variable domain, rest sourced from reference TRBV7-9 and TRBJ1-6, is DTGVSQNPRHKITKRGQNVTFRCDPISEHNRLYWYRQTLGQGPEFLTYFQNEAQLEKSRLLSDRFSAERPKGSFSTLEIQRTEQGDSAMYLCASSLALQDVGYNSPLHFGNGTRLTVT.

This chain connects TRBV25-1 to TRBJ1-6; D not resolved. V was shortened by 7 bases and J by 9 bases, with 10 bases between the two germline ends. Germline V gene data show CDR1 as MGHDK and CDR2 as SYGVNS. CDR3 length: 12 amino acids. CDR3: CASTYGGSPLHF. CDR3 bases: TGTGCCAGCACCTACGGAGGTTCACCCCTCCACTTT.

The CDR3 sequence is CASSQANTGELFF. The CDR3 DNA reads as TGTGCCAGCAGTCAAGCGAACACCGGGGAGCTGTTTTTT. J is TRBJ2-2 and V is TRBV27; the D is unclear. There are 13 residues in the CDR3. Germline-derived CDR1 and CDR2 are MNHEY and SMNVEV (reference sequence). V lost 5 bases, J lost 0 bases, and 4 bases lay in between.

The V and J genes are TRBV10-2 and TRBJ2-7, with D perhaps matching TRBD1 (5 bases). V was pared by 6 bases and J by 8 bases, with 11 bases between. The CDR3 runs to 11 residues. Germline CDR1 reads WSHSY; CDR2 reads SAAADI. The CDR3 DNA reads TGCGCCAGCAGCGCAGGGCAACAGCAGTACGTC. Translation: CASSAGQQQYV.

This clone was detected only once. The chain links TRBV13 to TRBJ1-4; D ambiguous. V lost 5 bases to trimming and J lost 0 bases, with 13 bases between them. Germline CDR1 PRHDT, CDR2 FYEKMQ (reference sequence). CDR3 size: 16 residues. CDR3 protein: CASSTTEHSTNEKLFF. The DNA of the CDR3 is TGTGCCAGCAGCACCACCGAGCATTCAACTAATGAAAAACTGTTTTTT. The full variable domain, with the rest looked up from reference TRBV13 and TRBJ1-4, is AAGVIQSPRHLIKEKRETATLKCYPIPRHDTVYWYQQGPGQDPQFLISFYEKMQSDKGSIPDRFSAQQFSDYHSELNMSSLELGDSALYFCASSTTEHSTNEKLFFGSGTQLSVL.

The chain recombines TRBV25-1 with TRBJ2-7; no clear D gene. The V end lost 0 bases, the J end lost 5 bases, and 8 bases lay between the germline ends. CDR1 MGHDK and CDR2 SYGVNS come from the germline V gene. The CDR3 is 13 residues long. CDR3 nucleotides: TGTGCCAGCAGTGAATATGGAAATGACGAGCAGTACTTC. Translated: CASSEYGNDEQYF.

The chain uses TRBV19 and TRBJ1-4; TRBD1 aligns across 7 bases. The J segment lost 5 bases and the V segment lost 4 bases, leaving 13 bases of the junction unmatched. The CDR3 extends over 17 amino acids. CDR1 is LNHDA, CDR2 SQIVND, per germline (reference sequence). CDR3 nucleotide sequence: TGTGCCAGTAGTACACGACAGGGTAGCTCCAAAAATGAAAAACTGTTTTTT. Amino acid sequence: CASSTRQGSSKNEKLFF.

The gene calls are TRBV4-2 and TRBJ1-6; D remains unclear. In germline, CDR1 is LGHNA, CDR2 YNFKEQ. The CDR3 runs 16 residues. The ends were cut back, 0 bases at V and 4 bases at J, with 10 bases in the middle. DNA for the CDR3: TGTGCCAGCAGCCAAGATCCGGCAGTGTATAATTCACCCCTCCACTTT. As protein: CASSQDPAVYNSPLHF.

This rearrangement joins TRBV30 to TRBJ2-1, with 7 nucleotides matching TRBD2. CDR1 and CDR2 (germline): GTSNPN, SVGIG (reference sequence). The CDR3 runs to 14 residues. V was pared by 0 bases and J by 4 bases, with 3 bases of the junction left unmatched. CDR3 loop: CAWSVASGYNEQFF. The DNA for the CDR3 is TGTGCCTGGAGTGTGGCTAGCGGTTACAATGAGCAGTTCTTC.

This rearrangement joins TRBV28 to TRBJ2-7; 9 nucleotides align to TRBD2. CDR1 is MDHEN, CDR2 SYDVKM, per germline. J lost 2 bases, V lost 5 bases, and 4 bases had no gene match. This CDR3 is 14 amino acids long. CDR3 protein: CASSRGGAPYEQYF. For the CDR3, the DNA is TGTGCCAGCAGTCGCGGGGGGGCTCCCTACGAGCAGTACTTC.

The chain employs TRBV30 and TRBJ1-2; a weak D match, TRBD1 (5 bases). The CDR3 runs to 16 residues. The V gene's germline CDR1 is GTSNPN and CDR2 SVGIG (reference sequence). Between the trimmed V and J ends, which lost 5 bases and 3 bases, there was a span of 22 bases. In DNA form, the CDR3 reads TGTGCCTGGGGACATCGAATTTTCGGAAAACACTATGGCTACACCTTC. Its protein is CAWGHRIFGKHYGYTF. Using reference TRBV30 and TRBJ1-2 for the parts outside the CDR3, the full variable domain is SQTIHQWPATLVQPVGSPLSLECTVEGTSNPNLYWYRQAAGRGLQLLFYSVGIGQISSEVPQNLSASRPQDRQFILSSKKLLLSDSGFYLCAWGHRIFGKHYGYTFGSGTRLTVV.

The V gene is TRBV27, the J gene TRBJ2-1, with 12 bases lining up with TRBD1. This CDR3 contains 16 residues. J lost 8 bases, V lost 5 bases, and 10 bases had no gene match. Germline-derived CDR1 and CDR2 are MNHEY and SMNVEV (reference sequence). The CDR3 sequence: CASSTFRDRGLYEQFF. The CDR3, as DNA: TGTGCCAGCAGTACATTCCGGGACAGGGGGCTATATGAGCAGTTCTTC.

The chain recombines TRBV5-4 with TRBJ1-2; D unresolved. Germline CDR1 is SGHNT and CDR2 is YYREEE (reference sequence). This CDR3 spans 17 amino acids. With 0 bases removed from V and 8 bases from J, the gap between germline ends came to 23 bases. CDR3 nucleotides: TGTGCCAGCAGCTTGGGTCCCGGAGAAAAGGACCTAGGCGGCTACACCTTC. It yields the protein CASSLGPGEKDLGGYTF.

This chain joins TRBV7-9 and TRBJ2-3; 8 nucleotides agree with TRBD2. Germline loops: CDR1 SEHNR, CDR2 FQNEAQ (reference sequence). There are 17 residues in the CDR3. V was clipped by 3 bases and J by 1 base; unmatched bases: 9. The CDR3 protein is CASSFGLAESGTDTQYF. CDR3 nucleotide sequence: TGTGCCAGCAGCTTCGGACTAGCCGAGTCCGGCACAGATACGCAGTATTTT.

The chain employs TRBV30 and TRBJ1-3; D gene ambiguous. The germline gives CDR1 GTSNPN, CDR2 SVGIG (reference sequence). The CDR3 runs 13 residues. Trimming stripped 5 bases from V and 1 base from J, with 9 bases between. CDR3 sequence (DNA): TGTGCCTGGGGGGAAGGGTCTGGAAACACCATATATTTT. Protein: CAWGEGSGNTIYF.

The chain links TRBV7-9 to TRBJ1-4, with TRBD1 as a possible D gene (6 bases). From germline, CDR1 is SEHNR and CDR2 FQNEAQ (reference sequence). V dropped 4 bases and J dropped 8 bases, with 11 bases sitting between them. The CDR3 runs to 13 residues. CDR3 loop: CASSWRGDEKLFF. In nucleotides, the CDR3 is TGTGCCAGCAGCTGGAGGGGGGACGAAAAACTGTTTTTT.